The following is a T cell receptor beta chain sequence with its context. CDR1 and CDR2 (germline): SGHTA, FQGTGA. The CDR3 consists of 13 residues. V lost 2 bases and J 4 bases, leaving 9 bases between the germline ends. The source of the sample is a study of long-term antiretroviral therapy in people with HIV. It was version v3.0 of the immunoSEQ assay that was run at survey level. TCRdb's table, derived via immunoSEQ multiplex PCR, lists solely in-frame clones and lacks some. This sample has 22,000 or so clones; roughly 80% occur once, and the top ten carry 4.3%. The input for sequencing was unsorted PBMCs, taken roughly 6.2 years after starting antiretroviral therapy. The chain uses TRBV7-3 and TRBJ2-7; D is perhaps TRBD2 (6 bases). The clonotype comes from a man aged 25 to 40 with HIV. Written as DNA, the CDR3 is TGTGCCAGCAGCTTACTTGGGGGGTACGAGCAGTACTTC. This translates into CASSLLGGYEQYF.